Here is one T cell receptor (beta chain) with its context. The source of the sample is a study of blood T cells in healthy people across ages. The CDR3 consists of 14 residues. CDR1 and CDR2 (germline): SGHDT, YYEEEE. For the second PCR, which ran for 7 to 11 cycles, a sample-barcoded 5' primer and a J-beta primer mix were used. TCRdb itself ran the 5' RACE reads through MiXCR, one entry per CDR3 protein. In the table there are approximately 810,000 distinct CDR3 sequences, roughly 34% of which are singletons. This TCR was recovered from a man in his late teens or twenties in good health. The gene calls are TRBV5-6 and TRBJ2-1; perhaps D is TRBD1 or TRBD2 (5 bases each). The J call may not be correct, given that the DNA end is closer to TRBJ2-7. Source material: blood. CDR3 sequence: CASSGGTDHNEQYF. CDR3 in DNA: TGTGCCAGCAGCGGGGGAACTGACCACAATGAGCAGTACTTC.